The clone carrying this T cell receptor (beta chain) was counted many times. Its antigen is not known. The sample originates from a study of T-cell reconstitution after alpha-beta-depleted transplantation in children. Overall study findings and caveats: At day 60, the high TCRbeta diversity found in some patients originated from recipient T cells and thymic progenitors that had survived.

Germline V gives CDR1 SGHTA, CDR2 FQGNSA. The CDR3 has 15 residues. Trimming at V came to 6 bases and at J to 0 bases, leaving 6 bases not matched to a gene. Construction of the TCRbeta library involved unique molecular identifiers. From the PCR reads, TCRdb called clonotypes with MiXCR, one entry per CDR3 protein. This sample has approximately 170,000 distinct CDR3 sequences, with over 8.5% found just once. The receptor was isolated from a boy younger than 10 with acute myeloid leukemia, due to receive a stem cell transplant. This sample comprised PBMCs, obtained before TCRalphabeta/CD19-depleted stem cell transplant. This rearrangement joins TRBV7-2 to TRBJ2-3, with TRBD2 matching 7 bases. The DNA of the CDR3 is TGTGCCAGCAGTTTTAGCGGGTTGAGCACAGATACGCAGTATTTT. It codes for CASSFSGLSTDTQYF.